Each of the 5 T cell receptor beta chains below was sequenced from the same sample in a study of T cells in Graves' hyperthyroidism and ophthalmopathy. Amplification yielded TCR beta CDR3 regions, with RNA transcripts as the source. A first-round RT-PCR of the TCR CDR3 used the HTBI primer set. TCRdb recomputed calls from the multiplex PCR reads with MiXCR, one row per CDR3 protein. The sample includes about 530,000 distinct CDR3 sequences, 17% of them seen just once. Source material: blood. The receptor source for this set is a woman aged 18-30 years with Graves' ophthalmopathy.

This clonotype was counted many times. The gene calls are TRBV20-1 and TRBJ2-5; 9 positions match TRBD2. The V segment lost 6 bases and the J segment 4 bases; nucleotides outside the gene matches: 9. The CDR3 loop spans 14 amino acids. In germline, CDR1 is DFQATT, CDR2 SNEGSKA (reference sequence). CDR3 amino acids: CSAQMLAGRETQYF. The CDR3, as DNA: TGCAGTGCCCAAATGCTAGCGGGGAGAGAGACCCAGTACTTC.

This clonotype was detected many times. V usage is TRBV4-1 and J usage is TRBJ2-5; TRBD2 aligns across 7 bases. The CDR3 runs to 14 residues. V gave up 0 bases and J gave up 7 bases; unmatched junction bases: 5. Germline CDR1 is MGHRA and CDR2 is YSYEKL. In nucleotides, the CDR3 is TGCGCCAGCAGCCAAGAGGAGGGAGGGATGACCCAGTACTTC. This translates into CASSQEEGGMTQYF.

This clonotype was picked up a small number of times. The gene calls are TRBV4-2 and TRBJ2-1; 11 bases are a match to TRBD2. V shed 1 base, J shed 5 bases, and the junction held 4 bases outside the gene matches. This CDR3 region has 16 residues. Germline V lookup: CDR1 LGHNA, CDR2 YNFKEQ. CDR3 protein: CASSQATSGDDNEQFF. The CDR3, as DNA: TGTGCCAGCAGCCAAGCGACTAGCGGGGACGACAATGAGCAGTTCTTC.

This clonotype occurred many times. The chain uses TRBV28 and TRBJ2-7; tentative D call: TRBD2 (6 bases). The CDR3 sequence is 15 residues long. Trimming cost V 6 bases and J 4 bases, with 19 bases left between them. CDR1 is MDHEN and CDR2 is SYDVKM in the germline V gene. CDR3 in amino acids: CASRALGTPEYEQYF. The CDR3 bases are TGTGCCAGCAGGGCGCTCGGGACTCCCGAATACGAGCAGTACTTC.

This clonotype turned up a few times. The genes are TRBV28 and TRBJ2-7; TRBD1 or TRBD2 may be the D gene (5 bases each). V was clipped by 6 bases and J by 0 bases, with 18 bases between them. There are 16 residues in the CDR3. Per the germline V gene, CDR1 is MDHEN and CDR2 is SYDVKM. The chain's CDR3 is CASRPPPGTDSYEQYF. CDR3 sequence (DNA): TGTGCCAGCAGACCCCCGCCGGGGACCGACTCCTACGAGCAGTACTTC. The variable domain in full, with the rest retrieved from reference TRBV28 and TRBJ2-7, is DVKVTQSSRYLVKRTGEKVFLECVQDMDHENMFWYRQDPGLGLRLIYFSYDVKMKEKGDIPEGYSVSREKKERFSLILESASTNQTSMYLCASRPPPGTDSYEQYFGPGTRLTVT.